The 23 T cell receptor beta chains below come from one sample, sequenced in a study of radiotherapy plus CTLA-4 blockade in lung cancer. Clones were read by immunoSEQ multiplex PCR, and TCRdb kept only the in-frame ones, dropping some. The top ten hold roughly 10% of the sample, which has tens of thousands of clones, roughly 85% seen once. This specimen consisted of peripheral blood, obtained from a patient treated with radiotherapy plus ipilimumab. The source of these receptors is a human donor with non-small cell lung cancer who had a complete response to radiotherapy plus ipilimumab.

This chain connects TRBV10-3 to TRBJ2-5, with 13 bases matching TRBD2. J lost 2 bases, V lost 4 bases, and 7 bases had no gene match. This CDR3 contains 17 residues. Germline assignment: CDR1 ENHRY and CDR2 SYGVKD. The CDR3 sequence is CAISGTSGSPQQETQYF. The DNA for the CDR3 is TGTGCCATCAGTGGGACTAGCGGGAGCCCTCAACAAGAGACCCAGTACTTC.

This clone appeared a single time. A read error may account for a junction end that differs from germline. This rearrangement joins TRBV5-1 to TRBJ2-1; D is perhaps TRBD1 (6 bases). Germline V gene data show CDR1 as SGHRS and CDR2 as YFSETQ. The CDR3 has 15 residues. CDR3 protein: CASILGDTGNGEQFF. DNA of the CDR3: TGCGCCAGCATCTTGGGGGACACAGGGAATGGTGAGCAGTTCTTC.

This clone is a singleton in its sample. The chain recombines TRBV10-1 with TRBJ1-1, with D possibly matching TRBD1 (5 bases). CDR3 length: 12 residues. Trimming cost V 3 bases and J 10 bases, with 12 bases left between them. Germline V gene lookup returns CDR1 WNHNN and CDR2 SYGVQD (reference sequence). The CDR3 DNA reads as TGCGCCAGCAGTGACAGGGAAATTGGAGCTTTCTTT. It encodes CASSDREIGAFF.

The chain combines TRBV18 with TRBJ2-7, with D tentatively TRBD1 or TRBD2 (7 bases each). Trimming left V 5 bases short and J 2 bases short, with 13 bases between. This CDR3 is built from 14 residues. CDR1 KGHSH and CDR2 LQKENI come from the germline V gene. DNA of the CDR3: TGTGCCAGCTCAGGGAGGGACAGCACCTACGAGCAGTACTTC. Amino acid sequence: CASSGRDSTYEQYF.

This clone occurred a few times. The rearrangement joins TRBV16 to TRBJ1-2; 8 bases match TRBD1. J gave up 8 bases and V 4 bases, and 9 bases lay outside the gene matches. The CDR3 has 14 residues. Per germline, CDR1 KGHSY and CDR2 FQNENV. This CDR3 is CASSPRVQGDGYTF. In DNA form, the CDR3 reads TGTGCCAGCAGCCCCCGGGTACAGGGGGACGGCTACACCTTC.

CDR3 nucleotides: TGTGCCAGCAGGACACAACGAGCGGGGGATACCTACAATGAGCAGTTCTTC. It specifies CASRTQRAGDTYNEQFF. The rearrangement uses TRBV5-4 and TRBJ2-1; 8 bases align to TRBD2. The CDR3 spans 17 residues. The germline gives CDR1 SGHNT, CDR2 YYREEE (reference sequence). The trim removed 5 bases at V and 2 bases at J, leaving 12 bases unmatched.

This clone has more than one count but fewer than ten. The chain couples TRBV5-6 to TRBJ2-7, with D uncertain. The V end lost 0 bases, the J end lost 12 bases, and 10 bases lay between the germline ends. This CDR3 spans 11 amino acids. Germline V lookup: CDR1 SGHDT, CDR2 YYEEEE. CDR3 sequence: CASSLGGSLYV. The CDR3 DNA reads TGTGCCAGCAGCTTGGGAGGTAGCCTGTACGTC.

This chain connects TRBV29-1 to TRBJ2-1, with 8 positions matching TRBD1. Germline V gene data show CDR1 as SQVTM and CDR2 as ANQGSEA. The junction had 5 bases not matched to a gene; V was cut back by 4 bases and J by 0 bases. The CDR3 loop spans 15 amino acids. The CDR3 DNA reads as TGCAGCGTTGGGAGGGGACAGGACTCCTACAATGAGCAGTTCTTC. It yields the protein CSVGRGQDSYNEQFF.

This clone was seen only once. The chain joins TRBV6-6 to TRBJ2-7, with D possibly called TRBD1 or TRBD2 (5 bases each). The CDR3 covers 13 residues. Deletions cut 5 bases from V and 5 bases from J, with 13 bases between. Germline V gives CDR1 MNHNY, CDR2 SVGAGI (reference sequence). In DNA, the CDR3 is TGTGCCAGCAGTCACCTAATGGGGGACGAGCAGTACTTC. This translates into CASSHLMGDEQYF.

This clone counts as medium-sized. The gene calls are TRBV4-3 and TRBJ2-7; D gene unclear. From germline, CDR1 is LGHNA and CDR2 YSLEER. This CDR3 has 14 residues. The ends were cut back, 0 bases at V and 3 bases at J, with 9 bases in the middle. The CDR3 DNA sequence: TGCGCCAGCAGCCAAGATGGGGTGTACTACGAGCAGTACTTC. Its protein is CASSQDGVYYEQYF.

This clone has only one observation. V and J are TRBV9 and TRBJ1-2; D is uncertain. The germline CDR1 and CDR2 sequences are SGDLS and YYNGEE. This CDR3 has 18 amino acids. V was clipped by 0 bases and J by 4 bases, with 22 bases between them. The CDR3 bases are TGTGCCAGCAGCGTAGCCCCTCCTGACCTGCAGACGGTCTATGGCTACACCTTC. The encoded protein is CASSVAPPDLQTVYGYTF.

The gene calls are TRBV7-9 and TRBJ2-5, with 8 positions matching TRBD1. This CDR3 contains 14 residues. The J segment lost 2 bases and the V segment lost 5 bases, leaving 4 bases of the junction unmatched. Germline assignment: CDR1 SEHNR and CDR2 FQNEAQ (reference sequence). In DNA form, the CDR3 reads TGTGCCAGCAGCCGACAGGGGCCACAAGAGACCCAGTACTTC. Amino acids: CASSRQGPQETQYF. Filled out from reference TRBV7-9 and TRBJ2-5, the complete variable domain reads DTGVSQNPRHKITKRGQNVTFRCDPISEHNRLYWYRQTLGQGPEFLTYFQNEAQLEKSRLLSDRFSAERPKGSFSTLEIQRTEQGDSAMYLCASSRQGPQETQYFGPGTRLLVL.

This sequence joins TRBV19 and TRBJ2-1, with TRBD1 matching 8 bases. CDR1 LNHDA and CDR2 SQIVND come from the germline V gene (reference sequence). Losses at the gene ends were 5 bases for V and 7 bases for J; bases not matched to a gene: 10. This CDR3 has 15 amino acids. CDR3 DNA: TGTGCCAGTAGTCCTGGTGGGACAGGAACGAATGAGCAGTTCTTC. The encoded protein is CASSPGGTGTNEQFF.

The rearrangement links TRBV6-5 to TRBJ2-3; the D is unclear. CDR1 is MNHEY and CDR2 is SVGAGI in the germline V gene. This CDR3 region has 15 residues. Trimming took off 6 bases at V and 2 bases at J, with 15 bases between the two ends. CDR3 bases: TGTGCCAGCAGCCGCGGACGGCGCCCCACAGATACGCAGTATTTT. Encoded protein: CASSRGRRPTDTQYF.

The chain links TRBV9 to TRBJ1-1, with TRBD1 matching over 9 bases. The CDR3 has 14 amino acids. The germline gives CDR1 SGDLS, CDR2 YYNGEE. With V trimmed by 4 bases and J by 3 bases, 4 bases remained unmatched. The CDR3 sequence: CASSQDRGDTEAFF. The CDR3 bases are TGTGCCAGCAGCCAAGACAGGGGGGACACTGAAGCTTTCTTT.

The rearrangement links TRBV5-6 to TRBJ1-5; D not resolved. The CDR3 is made up of 15 amino acids. The germline CDR1 and CDR2 sequences are SGHDT and YYEEEE. Trimming removed 4 bases from V and 0 bases from J, with 11 bases in between. As DNA, the CDR3 is TGTGCCAGCAGCCGCCGGTCGGGTAGCAATCAGCCCCAGCATTTT. This gives the protein CASSRRSGSNQPQHF.

The V and J genes are TRBV11-2 and TRBJ1-4; TRBD1 matches at 8 bases. The CDR3 runs to 17 residues. The germline CDR1 and CDR2 sequences are SGHAT and FQNNGV. J lost 7 bases, V lost 0 bases, and 10 bases had no gene match. CDR3 loop: CASSLDLIGRGREKLFF. CDR3 sequence (DNA): TGTGCCAGCAGCTTAGATTTGATTGGCAGGGGGCGTGAAAAACTGTTTTTT.

This chain joins TRBV2 and TRBJ2-5; the D is unclear. Germline CDR1 is SNHLY and CDR2 is FYNNEI. The CDR3 has 11 amino acids. Trimming took off 7 bases at V and 4 bases at J, with 7 bases between the two ends. The CDR3 loop reads CASTKVETQYF. In DNA, the CDR3 is TGTGCCAGCACCAAGGTAGAGACCCAGTACTTC.

The chain joins TRBV14 to TRBJ1-6; D is unresolved. The germline gives CDR1 SGHDN, CDR2 FVKESK. The V and J ends lost 4 bases and 8 bases respectively, with 9 bases between them. The CDR3 runs to 13 residues. The CDR3 DNA sequence: TGTGCCAGCAGCCCTCGGACGGATTCACCCCTCCACTTT. Residues: CASSPRTDSPLHF.

The chain employs TRBV5-6 and TRBJ2-2, with 13 bases aligning to TRBD2. Germline loops: CDR1 SGHDT, CDR2 YYEEEE. J lost 9 bases, V lost 2 bases, and 4 bases had no gene match. The CDR3 sequence is 15 residues long. CDR3 loop: CASSLTSGGGRELFF. In nucleotides, the CDR3 is TGTGCCAGCAGCTTAACTAGCGGGGGGGGCCGGGAGCTGTTTTTT.

J is TRBJ2-3 and V is TRBV4-3, with 16 bases lining up with TRBD2. The V gene end was trimmed by 1 base and the J gene end by 4 bases; junction bases not matched to a gene: 11. The length of the CDR3 is 20 residues. Germline values: CDR1 LGHNA, CDR2 YSLEER. This chain's CDR3 is CASSQGGGTSGRVGADTQYF. The DNA of the CDR3 is TGCGCCAGCAGCCAAGGAGGGGGGACTAGCGGGAGGGTGGGCGCAGATACGCAGTATTTT.

This clone has a single count. The chain recombines TRBV5-4 with TRBJ2-7, with TRBD1 matching over 7 bases. From germline, CDR1 is SGHNT and CDR2 YYREEE (reference sequence). The CDR3 is 15 residues long. After removal of 4 bases from V and 1 base from J, the junction contained 8 bases not matched to a gene. The CDR3 protein is CASSAWTGISYEQYF. As DNA, the CDR3 is TGTGCCAGCAGCGCCTGGACAGGAATTTCCTACGAGCAGTACTTC.

To note about this clone: One junction end disagrees with the germline gene, perhaps due to a read error. The V call is TRBV7-7, the J call TRBJ1-4; D not resolved. Per germline, CDR1 SSHAT and CDR2 FNYEAQ (reference sequence). The CDR3 is made up of 13 amino acids. The CDR3 loop reads CASSLRANEKLFF. In DNA, the CDR3 is TGTGCTAGCAGCTTACGGGCTAATGAAAAACTGTTTTTT.